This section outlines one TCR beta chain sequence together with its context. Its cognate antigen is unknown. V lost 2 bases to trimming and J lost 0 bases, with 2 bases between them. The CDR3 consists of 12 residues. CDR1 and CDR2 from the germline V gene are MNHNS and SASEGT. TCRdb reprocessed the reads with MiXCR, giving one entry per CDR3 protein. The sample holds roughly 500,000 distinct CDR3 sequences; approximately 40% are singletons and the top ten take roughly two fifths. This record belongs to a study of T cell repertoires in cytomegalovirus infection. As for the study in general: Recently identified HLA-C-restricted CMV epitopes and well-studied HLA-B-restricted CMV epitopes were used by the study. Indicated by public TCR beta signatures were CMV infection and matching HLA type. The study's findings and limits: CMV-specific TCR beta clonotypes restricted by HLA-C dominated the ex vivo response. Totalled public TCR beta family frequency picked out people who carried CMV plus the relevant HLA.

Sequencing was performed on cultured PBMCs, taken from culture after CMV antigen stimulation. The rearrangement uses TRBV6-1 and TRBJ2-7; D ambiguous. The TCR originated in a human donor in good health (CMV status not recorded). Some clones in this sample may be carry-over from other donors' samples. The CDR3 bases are TGTGCCAGCAGTGAACTCTCCTACGAGCAGTACTTC. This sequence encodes CASSELSYEQYF.